These 29 T cell receptor beta chains came from one sample sequenced in a study of blood T cell repertoires in COVID-19. Sequenced by immunoSEQ multiplex PCR; TCRdb stores in-frame clones only, minus some. The sample carries roughly 130,000 clones, 84% recorded once. Sequenced input: peripheral blood. These TCRs come from a woman aged 60-75 years with acute or convalescent COVID-19.

This chain links TRBV2 with TRBJ1-1, with D perhaps matching TRBD1 (5 bases). V was cut by 2 bases and J by 11 bases, with 18 bases left in between. Germline V gives CDR1 SNHLY, CDR2 FYNNEI. The CDR3 sequence is 14 residues long. The CDR3 nucleotides read TGTGCCAGCAGTGAATCAGGGCGGCGAATTGGGGCTTTCTTT. It yields the protein CASSESGRRIGAFF.

The V and J genes are TRBV27 and TRBJ2-7; 9 positions agree with TRBD1. Trimming removed 6 bases from V and 2 bases from J; junction bases left unmatched: 5. The germline V gene encodes CDR1 MNHEY and CDR2 SMNVEV (reference sequence). The CDR3 is 14 residues long. In nucleotides, the CDR3 is TGTGCCAGCAGACCTGGACAGGGGCCCTACGAGCAGTACTTC. The encoded protein is CASRPGQGPYEQYF.

The V call is TRBV6-5, the J call TRBJ2-7; 9 bases are shared with TRBD1. CDR1 is MNHEY and CDR2 is SVGAGI in the germline V gene. This CDR3 contains 14 residues. V lost 8 bases to trimming and J lost 4 bases; unmatched junction nucleotides: 9. The CDR3 sequence is CASLTGTGIYEQYF. The CDR3 DNA sequence: TGTGCCAGCCTTACCGGGACAGGGATATACGAGCAGTACTTC.

The table lists this clone with a count of one. V is TRBV9 and J is TRBJ2-7; 7 nucleotides match TRBD1. The CDR3 contains 16 residues. From germline, CDR1 is SGDLS and CDR2 YYNGEE. The junction had 6 bases not matched to a gene; V was cut back by 0 bases and J by 0 bases. DNA of the CDR3: TGTGCCAGCAGCGTAGGCCCAGGGGGAAGCTCCTACGAGCAGTACTTC. Translating it yields CASSVGPGGSSYEQYF.

The chain employs TRBV5-1 and TRBJ2-2, with D tentatively TRBD1 (5 bases). CDR3 length: 16 amino acids. V was cut by 2 bases and J by 0 bases, with 11 bases left in between. Germline loops: CDR1 SGHRS, CDR2 YFSETQ. As DNA, the CDR3 is TGCGCCAGCAGCTTTCAGGGTTCCCCGAACACCGGGGAGCTGTTTTTT. Translated: CASSFQGSPNTGELFF.

The gene calls are TRBV7-9 and TRBJ2-1, with D perhaps matching TRBD1 (6 bases). Germline lookup yields CDR1 SEHNR and CDR2 FQNEAQ (reference sequence). The CDR3 has 15 amino acids. Trimming removed 5 bases at V and 5 bases at J, with 16 bases between. The DNA of the CDR3 is TGTGCCAGCAGCCCCGCTTGGGCAGGGGACAATGAGCAGTTCTTC. Protein product: CASSPAWAGDNEQFF. The whole variable domain, remainder taken from reference TRBV7-9 and TRBJ2-1, is DTGVSQNPRHKITKRGQNVTFRCDPISEHNRLYWYRQTLGQGPEFLTYFQNEAQLEKSRLLSDRFSAERPKGSFSTLEIQRTEQGDSAMYLCASSPAWAGDNEQFFGPGTRLTVL.

This clone was recorded a few times. The gene calls are TRBV10-3 and TRBJ2-1; no clear D. V lost 3 bases to trimming and J lost 9 bases, with 6 bases between them. The CDR3 extends over 11 amino acids. In germline, CDR1 is ENHRY, CDR2 SYGVKD. The CDR3 DNA sequence: TGTGCCATCAGTGATAGGAGTGAGCAGTTCTTC. It encodes CAISDRSEQFF.

V is TRBV6-1 and J is TRBJ1-1; 7 bases fit TRBD1. The CDR3 runs to 15 residues. Germline assignment: CDR1 MNHNS and CDR2 SASEGT. V shed 3 bases, J shed 3 bases, and the junction held 7 bases outside the gene matches. CDR3 region: CASSEVGRGDTEAFF. Written as DNA, the CDR3 is TGTGCCAGCAGTGAGGTGGGCAGGGGGGACACTGAAGCTTTCTTT.

V gene TRBV6-5 combines with J gene TRBJ1-5; TRBD1 aligns across 10 bases. V shed 5 bases, J shed 2 bases, and the junction held 3 bases outside the gene matches. The CDR3 covers 15 residues. The germline CDR1 and CDR2 sequences are MNHEY and SVGAGI. The CDR3 loop is CASSTGQGGNQPQHF. CDR3 nucleotides: TGTGCCAGCAGTACAGGACAGGGGGGCAATCAGCCCCAGCATTTT.

V and J are TRBV5-1 and TRBJ2-6; 7 bases are a match to TRBD2. This CDR3 comprises 18 residues. Germline assignment: CDR1 SGHRS and CDR2 YFSETQ. V gave up 0 bases and J gave up 0 bases; unmatched junction bases: 6. The CDR3 nucleotides are TGCGCCAGCAGCTTGGAACCAGGGAGGGGCTCTGGGGCCAACGTCCTGACTTTC. Protein: CASSLEPGRGSGANVLTF. Drawing the rest from reference TRBV5-1 and TRBJ2-6, the complete variable domain is KAGVTQTPRYLIKTRGQQVTLSCSPISGHRSVSWYQQTPGQGLQFLFEYFSETQRNKGNFPGRFSGRQFSNSRSEMNVSTLELGDSALYLCASSLEPGRGSGANVLTFGAGSRLTVL.

This clone was observed a few times. The chain uses TRBV9 and TRBJ2-3; 7 bases align to TRBD1. This CDR3 has 16 residues. Trimming took 4 bases from V and 2 from J; bases not matched to a gene: 10. CDR1 and CDR2 (germline): SGDLS, YYNGEE. The CDR3 coding sequence is TGTGCCAGCAGCCCACAGGGGTACCCACACACAGATACGCAGTATTTT. This sequence encodes CASSPQGYPHTDTQYF.

The gene calls are TRBV5-4 and TRBJ2-1; TRBD1 aligns across 10 bases. With V trimmed by 6 bases and J by 15 bases, 12 bases remained unmatched. Germline assignment: CDR1 SGHNT and CDR2 YYREEE (reference sequence). There are 13 residues in the CDR3. The chain's CDR3 is CASTPDRGPSRFF. The CDR3 DNA reads as TGTGCCAGCACCCCCGACAGGGGGCCTAGCAGGTTCTTC.

This clone was seen only once. Relative to the germline gene, one junction end is altered; a read error may explain this. This chain joins TRBV11-2 and TRBJ2-7; D is possibly TRBD1 (5 bases). CDR1 SGHAT and CDR2 FQNNGV come from the germline V gene. CDR3 length: 14 amino acids. The CDR3 DNA reads as TGTGCCAGCAGCTCCAGGGCAGGATCCTCCGAGCAGTACTTC. Protein: CASSSRAGSSEQYF.

This rearrangement joins TRBV19 to TRBJ1-1; the match to TRBD1 covers 9 bases. J gave up 2 bases and V 11 bases, and 12 bases lay outside the gene matches. There are 15 residues in the CDR3. CDR1 and CDR2 from the germline V gene are LNHDA and SQIVND (reference sequence). The CDR3 is CAAYRGLGDNTEAFF. The DNA for the CDR3 is TGTGCCGCATACAGGGGGCTCGGGGATAACACTGAAGCTTTCTTT. The full variable domain, with the rest looked up from reference TRBV19 and TRBJ1-1, is DGGITQSPKYLFRKEGQNVTLSCEQNLNHDAMYWYRQDPGQGLRLIYYSQIVNDFQKGDIAEGYSVSREKKESFPLTVTSAQKNPTAFYLCAAYRGLGDNTEAFFGQGTRLTVV.

This clone was counted only a few times. The same CDR3 arises from other DNA sequences in this sample as well. The V gene is TRBV3-1 (or the pseudogene TRBV3-2), the J gene TRBJ2-5; 14 nucleotides agree with TRBD2. There are 16 residues in the CDR3. Germline-derived CDR1 and CDR2 are LGHDT and YNNKEL (reference sequence). The V segment lost 1 base and the J segment 3 bases; nucleotides outside the gene matches: 1. The CDR3 DNA is TGTGCCAGCAGCCAAGGACTAGCGGGGGGGAAAGAGACCCAGTACTTC. It yields the protein CASSQGLAGGKETQYF.

The chain recombines TRBV7-9 with TRBJ1-1; TRBD1 agrees at 8 bases. The V segment lost 4 bases and the J segment 1 base; nucleotides outside the gene matches: 5. Germline values: CDR1 SEHNR, CDR2 FQNEAQ (reference sequence). The CDR3 is 15 residues long. In DNA, the CDR3 is TGTGCCAGCAGCTACCGACAGGGGAGGAACACTGAAGCTTTCTTT. It codes for CASSYRQGRNTEAFF. Drawing the rest from reference TRBV7-9 and TRBJ1-1, the complete variable domain is DTGVSQNPRHKITKRGQNVTFRCDPISEHNRLYWYRQTLGQGPEFLTYFQNEAQLEKSRLLSDRFSAERPKGSFSTLEIQRTEQGDSAMYLCASSYRQGRNTEAFFGQGTRLTVV.

This chain connects TRBV5-1 to TRBJ1-5; D uncertain. Trimming pared 4 bases from V and 10 bases from J, leaving 15 bases between. Germline lookup yields CDR1 SGHRS and CDR2 YFSETQ. This CDR3 comprises 13 residues. CDR3 sequence: CASSPSGGIPQHF. CDR3 nucleotide sequence: TGCGCCAGCAGCCCATCGGGAGGGATACCCCAGCATTTT. Supplemented by reference TRBV5-1 and TRBJ1-5, the full variable domain reads KAGVTQTPRYLIKTRGQQVTLSCSPISGHRSVSWYQQTPGQGLQFLFEYFSETQRNKGNFPGRFSGRQFSNSRSEMNVSTLELGDSALYLCASSPSGGIPQHFGDGTRLSIL.

J is TRBJ1-1 and V is TRBV19, with D unresolved. The V gene lost 7 bases and the J gene lost 3 bases, with 15 bases spanning the gap. CDR1 and CDR2 from the germline V gene are LNHDA and SQIVND (reference sequence). The CDR3 spans 14 residues. The CDR3 bases are TGTGCCAGTAACATACAGTTCAAGGACACTGAAGCTTTCTTT. It codes for CASNIQFKDTEAFF.

The rearrangement links TRBV7-3 to TRBJ2-2; TRBD2 agrees at 14 bases. J gave up 5 bases and V 5 bases, and 4 bases lay outside the gene matches. CDR1 and CDR2 (germline): SGHTA, FQGTGA. This CDR3 comprises 16 residues. CDR3 residues: CASSPTSGGATGELFF. CDR3 in DNA: TGTGCCAGCAGCCCGACTAGCGGGGGGGCTACCGGGGAGCTGTTTTTT.

CDR3 sequence: CASSLRGQVMNTEAFF. In DNA, the CDR3 is TGTGCCAGCAGCTTGCGGGGACAGGTGATGAACACTGAAGCTTTCTTT. This chain links TRBV5-4 with TRBJ1-1, with 8 bases fitting TRBD1. The CDR3 totals 16 residues. The trim removed 1 base at V and 0 bases at J, leaving 5 bases unmatched. Germline V gene lookup returns CDR1 SGHNT and CDR2 YYREEE (reference sequence).

J is TRBJ2-5 and V is TRBV4-1; the D gene is possibly TRBD2 (6 bases). V was trimmed by 3 bases and J by 3 bases, leaving 17 bases between them. The CDR3 spans 16 residues. The V gene's germline CDR1 is MGHRA and CDR2 YSYEKL. CDR3 nucleotides: TGCGCCAGCAGCCACCCCCCGAGGGGACTCGAAGAGACCCAGTACTTC. Protein product: CASSHPPRGLEETQYF.

The chain couples TRBV3-1 (or the pseudogene TRBV3-2) to TRBJ1-2, with D possibly TRBD1 on 6 matching bases. Germline V gene data show CDR1 as LGHDT and CDR2 as YNNKEL (reference sequence). CDR3 length equals 15 residues. The V end was cut by 1 base, the J end by 7 bases, with 16 bases between. The CDR3 sequence is CASSQVLQGQGGYTF. CDR3 nucleotide sequence: TGTGCCAGCAGCCAAGTTCTCCAGGGGCAGGGTGGCTACACCTTC.

The genes are TRBV2 and TRBJ1-2; D is possibly TRBD1 (5 bases). V gave up 8 bases and J gave up 1 base, with 8 bases separating them. Germline V gene lookup returns CDR1 SNHLY and CDR2 FYNNEI. The CDR3 is 12 amino acids. CDR3 bases: TGTGCCAGCGGGGCCATTAACTATGGCTACACCTTC. This codes for CASGAINYGYTF.

The rearrangement links TRBV5-6 to TRBJ2-2; possibly TRBD1 for D (5 bases). CDR1 is SGHDT, CDR2 YYEEEE, per germline. The CDR3 has 15 amino acids. V lost 5 bases, J lost 4 bases, and 15 bases lay in between. For the CDR3, the DNA is TGTGCCAGCAGAGCAGACAGTTACCCCACCGGGGAGCTGTTTTTT. Translating it yields CASRADSYPTGELFF.

This clone occurred once. The chain carries TRBV24-1 and TRBJ2-1; 12 bases are a match to TRBD2. J lost 3 bases, V lost 5 bases, and 4 bases had no gene match. From germline, CDR1 is KGHDR and CDR2 SFDVKD. This CDR3 spans 16 amino acids. The DNA of the CDR3 is TGTGCCACCAGTGCGACTAGCGGGGGATTCTACAATGAGCAGTTCTTC. Translated, it gives CATSATSGGFYNEQFF.

This chain uses TRBV2 with TRBJ2-3; 8 bases are shared with TRBD1. Germline-derived CDR1 and CDR2 are SNHLY and FYNNEI. With V trimmed by 4 bases and J by 0 bases, 9 bases remained unmatched. This CDR3 comprises 17 residues. The CDR3 protein is CASSGPGQVLSTDTQYF. The CDR3 DNA follows: TGTGCCAGCAGTGGCCCGGGACAGGTGCTTAGCACAGATACGCAGTATTTT.

The chain is built from TRBV7-9 and TRBJ2-1, with 13 bases lining up with TRBD2. V shed 5 bases, J shed 1 base, and the junction held 8 bases outside the gene matches. CDR3 length: 18 amino acids. The germline V gene encodes CDR1 SEHNR and CDR2 FQNEAQ (reference sequence). The CDR3 is CASSHLGLAGISYNEQFF. The CDR3, as DNA: TGTGCCAGCAGCCATTTGGGACTAGCGGGGATATCCTACAATGAGCAGTTCTTC.

This clone was counted at least ten times. The rearrangement uses TRBV18 and TRBJ2-7, with D possibly being TRBD1 (5 bases). Germline loops: CDR1 KGHSH, CDR2 LQKENI. CDR3 length equals 12 residues. Trimming took 3 bases from V and 3 from J, leaving 6 bases between them. CDR3 DNA sequence: TGTGCCAGCTCACCGGACAACTACGAGCAGTACGTC. Encoded protein: CASSPDNYEQYV.

CDR3 amino acids: CASSDRTGAGSEQYV. The CDR3 DNA follows: TGTGCCAGCAGTGACCGGACAGGGGCGGGGAGCGAGCAGTACGTC. The chain has TRBV25-1 and TRBJ2-7; TRBD1 matches at 9 bases. This CDR3 has 15 residues. Trimming at V came to 3 bases and at J to 6 bases, leaving 9 bases not matched to a gene. Germline-derived CDR1 and CDR2 are MGHDK and SYGVNS.